This T cell receptor beta chain stems from a study of tissue T cells after allogeneic stem cell transplantation. CDR3 length equals 15 residues. Trimming shortened V by 1 base and J by 3 bases, and 10 bases separated the two germline ends. CDR1 and CDR2 (germline): NSHNY, SYGAGN. Time point specified: mouse harvest day 7 after allogeneic transplant. The graft held 10^6 splenic CD5+ T cells and 10^7 T-cell-depleted bone marrow cells. With regard to this clone: Any gene name here is a mouse gene name. The CDR3 is cut off 1 residue early in the read; its end comes from the germline J gene.

Assay: immunoSEQ multiplex PCR; the TCRdb copy retains only in-frame clones and omits some. Of a few thousand clones detected, approximately 49% appear once; the ten largest clones hold roughly a tenth. The chain combines TRBV13-1 with TRBJ2-2; D may be TRBD1 or TRBD2 (6 bases each). The sequenced sample was lymph node tissue. This receptor was obtained from a female BALB/c mouse given C57BL/6 T cells with graft-versus-host disease after an allogeneic hematopoietic cell transplant. The CDR3 DNA, read in part, is TGTGCCAGCAGTGATCGGGGGCGCGACACCGGGCAGCTCTAC. Translating gives CASSDRGRDTGQLY. The complete CDR3 reads CASSDRGRDTGQLYF.